Following are 30 T cell receptor beta chains from one sample sequenced in a study of CD8+ T cells in alopecia areata. Cutaneous lymph node cells were pooled, and they were sorted using CD4, CD8alpha, NKG2D, NKG2ACE and other markers. RNA was isolated and reverse transcribed to cDNA, the sequencing template. Sequencing was performed with immunoSEQ multiplex PCR; in TCRdb, only in-frame clones are kept and a portion is missing. Altogether about 270,000 clones were found in the sample, and no singletons occur. The sequencing input was CD4+ T cells sorted from a lymph node. These receptors all stem from a C3H/HeJ mouse with alopecia areata. This line is of MHC haplotype H2-k.

About this clone: Mouse gene names and germline throughout. The missing CDR3 end, 4 residues past where the read stops, is filled in from the germline J gene. J is TRBJ2-7 and V is TRBV19, with 10 bases fitting TRBD2. V shed 3 bases and J 1 base; nucleotides not matched to a gene: 1. The germline CDR1 and CDR2 sequences are FNHDT and SITEND (reference sequence). The CDR3 sequence is 14 residues long. The CDR3 protein is CASSRGLGSYEQYF. The part of the CDR3 DNA that was read is TGTGCCAGCAGTAGGGGACTGGGGTCCTAT.

With regard to this clone: The gene names given are mouse names. The read terminates 4 residues ahead of where the CDR3 ends, so the germline J gene completes it. This sequence joins TRBV1 and TRBJ2-3; the D gene is possibly TRBD2 (7 bases). The CDR3 consists of 15 residues. Per the germline V gene, CDR1 is NSQYPW and CDR2 is LRSPGD (reference sequence). V gave up 0 bases and J gave up 3 bases, with 10 bases separating them. Partial CDR3 DNA: TGCACCTGCAGTGCAGAACGGGGGGCGGCAGAA. Its translation is CTCSAERGAAE. From start to end, the CDR3 is CTCSAERGAAETLYF.

This clone was observed a handful of times. The gene names here belong to mouse. The CDR3 goes on 4 residues after the read ends, and that part is filled in from the germline J gene. V and J are TRBV5 and TRBJ2-5; D is perhaps TRBD2 (5 bases). This CDR3 comprises 14 residues. Germline CDR1 LGHNA, CDR2 YNLKQL (reference sequence). V lost 0 bases and J 3 bases, leaving 7 bases between the germline ends. The part of the CDR3 DNA that was read is TGTGCCAGCAGCCAAGATCCTGGGCAAGAC. Translated, it gives CASSQDPGQD. The full CDR3 protein is CASSQDPGQDTQYF.

This clone has more than one count but fewer than ten. The listed genes are named as in mouse. The CDR3 goes on 4 residues after the read ends, and that part is filled in from the germline J gene. The sample has other DNA sequences that encode this CDR3 too. The rearrangement links TRBV13-2 to TRBJ2-3; 8 bases fit TRBD1. The CDR3 sequence is 15 residues long. After removal of 3 bases from V and 1 base from J, the junction contained 4 bases not matched to a gene. Germline CDR1 NNHNN, CDR2 SYGAGS (reference sequence). CDR3 residues: CASGVPGQGAETLYF. The sequenced part of the CDR3 DNA is TGTGCCAGCGGTGTCCCGGGACAGGGTGCAGAA.

This clone was seen a handful of times. Gene labels here are mouse ones. The read ends 3 residues before the CDR3 terminus; that terminus is restored from the germline J gene. The J gene is TRBJ1-6, the V gene TRBV5; D is perhaps TRBD1 (6 bases). TRBJ1-6 qualifies as an ORF whose function is uncertain. The CDR3 spans 17 residues. V was clipped by 0 bases and J by 0 bases, with 9 bases between them. The germline V gene has CDR1 LGHNA and CDR2 YNLKQL (reference sequence). CDR3 bases read: TGTGCCAGCAGCCAAGATAGGACAGATTCCTATAATTCGCCC. It encodes CASSQDRTDSYNSP. The full CDR3 is CASSQDRTDSYNSPLYF.

Worth noting for this clone: Gene names denote mouse genes. Coverage ceases 4 residues before the CDR3 finishes, and the germline J gene fills in the end. The V and J genes are TRBV13-2 and TRBJ2-3; D possibly corresponds to TRBD2 (6 bases). V gave up 2 bases and J gave up 1 base, with 11 bases separating them. CDR1 is NNHNN, CDR2 SYGAGS, per germline (reference sequence). CDR3 length equals 15 residues. Incomplete CDR3 DNA: TGTGCCAGCGGTGACCTGGGGAGAGGTGCAGAA. Protein: CASGDLGRGAE. The full CDR3 protein reads CASGDLGRGAETLYF.

This clone appeared many times. Here the gene names and germline are mouse. The CDR3 goes on 4 residues after the read ends, and that part is filled in from the germline J gene. The sample holds other DNA sequences that translate to the same CDR3. This chain connects TRBV5 to TRBJ2-7; 8 positions match TRBD2. Germline V lookup: CDR1 LGHNA, CDR2 YNLKQL (reference sequence). The CDR3 covers 14 residues. With V trimmed by 1 base and J by 1 base, 0 bases remained unmatched. CDR3 DNA, as far as it was read: TGTGCCAGCAGCCAAGCTGGGGGGTCCTAT. This gives the protein CASSQAGGSY. In full, the CDR3 is CASSQAGGSYEQYF.

Of note for this clone: Mouse gene names apply. The sequenced fragment ends 4 residues before the CDR3 boundary, so the rest is inferred from the germline J gene. Other DNA sequences of this sample code for an identical CDR3. The rearrangement links TRBV13-3 to TRBJ2-5; 7 bases are shared with TRBD1. V lost 3 bases to trimming and J lost 1 base; unmatched junction nucleotides: 2. This CDR3 is built from 14 residues. CDR1 and CDR2 (germline): NNHDY, SYVADS. CDR3 protein: CASSAQGDQDTQYF. CDR3 bases read: TGTGCCAGCAGTGCCCAGGGGGACCAAGAC.

Only a few counts were recorded for this clone. Gene names are mouse gene names. The CDR3 extends 4 residues past the end of the read, so its final part is completed from the germline J gene. This chain joins TRBV17 and TRBJ2-1; the match to TRBD2 covers 7 bases. Germline V gene lookup returns CDR1 MNHDT and CDR2 YYDKIL. Trimming cost V 0 bases and J 6 bases; bases outside gene matches: 2. The CDR3 runs to 14 residues. The part of the CDR3 DNA that was read is TGTGCTAGCAGTAGAGATGGGGGGTTTGCT. Protein product: CASSRDGGFA. The CDR3 in full is CASSRDGGFAEQFF.

This clone was seen only a few times. The listed genes are named as in mouse. The read ends 4 residues before the CDR3 terminus; that terminus is restored from the germline J gene. The V gene is TRBV1, the J gene TRBJ2-7; 8 bases are shared with TRBD1. This CDR3 has 14 amino acids. Germline V lookup: CDR1 NSQYPW, CDR2 LRSPGD (reference sequence). Here the CDR3 reads CTCSAGQGRDEQYF. CDR3 bases read: TGCACCTGCAGTGCAGGACAGGGGAGAGAT. The variable domain in full, with the rest retrieved from reference TRBV1 and TRBJ2-7, is VTLLEQNPRWRLVPRGQAVNLRCILKNSQYPWMSWYQQDLQKQLQWLFTLRSPGDKEVKSLPGADYLATRVTDTELRLQVANMSQGRTLYCTCSAGQGRDEQYFGPGTRLTVL.

Turning to this clone: These gene names are mouse names. The sequence runs out 4 residues before the end of the CDR3; the remainder is reconstructed from the germline J gene. The chain employs TRBV19 and TRBJ2-1; weak D call: TRBD1 (5 bases). The CDR3 is 13 residues long. Per germline, CDR1 FNHDT and CDR2 SITEND (reference sequence). The CDR3 loop is CASSIAGRAEQFF. The part of the CDR3 DNA that was read is TGTGCCAGCAGTATAGCAGGGAGAGCT.

Worth noting for this clone: The germline and genes are mouse ones. The DNA ends 4 residues before the CDR3 does, and the rest of the CDR3 is filled in from the germline J gene. The chain joins TRBV31 to TRBJ2-5, with D perhaps matching TRBD2 (6 bases). There are 14 residues in the CDR3. The germline V gene has CDR1 GKSSPN and CDR2 SITVG. The CDR3 spells CAWSLVGVRDTQYF. CDR3 DNA, as far as it was read: TGTGCCTGGAGTCTAGTGGGGGTGAGAGAC.

Concerning this clone itself: Gene names follow the mouse nomenclature. The read stops 4 residues short of the end of the CDR3; the missing end is completed from the germline J gene. The chain links TRBV29 to TRBJ2-5, with 10 bases lining up with TRBD1. J was trimmed by 0 bases and V by 5 bases; bases with no gene match: 2. Per germline, CDR1 MSHET and CDR2 SYDVDS. This CDR3 spans 15 amino acids. The covered CDR3 bases are TGTGCTAGCAGTCGGACAGGGGGAAACCAAGAC. Translation gives CASSRTGGNQD. The CDR3 as a whole reads CASSRTGGNQDTQYF.

As for this clone: The gene symbols are mouse symbols. From the germline J gene comes the end of the CDR3, since the read stops 4 residues before it. V and J are TRBV13-2 and TRBJ2-1; D remains ambiguous. CDR3 length: 15 residues. CDR1 is NNHNN and CDR2 is SYGAGS in the germline V gene (reference sequence). The germline V and J ends were trimmed by 1 base and 0 bases, with 8 bases remaining between them. CDR3 sequence reads: CASGDLQFNYAEQFF. Incomplete CDR3 DNA: TGTGCCAGCGGTGATCTCCAGTTTAACTATGCT.

About this clone itself: Genes here carry mouse names. The read stops 4 residues short of the end of the CDR3; the missing end is completed from the germline J gene. The chain is built from TRBV13-1 and TRBJ1-1, with 8 nucleotides matching TRBD1. Germline trimming cut 1 base from V and 3 bases from J; bases unmatched to any gene: 2. The CDR3 loop spans 14 amino acids. CDR1 and CDR2 from the germline V gene are NSHNY and SYGAGN. CDR3 DNA, as far as it was read: TGTGCCAGCAGTGATCAGGGGGCTCACACA. It codes for CASSDQGAHT. The full CDR3 is CASSDQGAHTEVFF.

This clone turned up a few times. The gene symbols are mouse symbols. The missing CDR3 end, 3 residues past where the read stops, is filled in from the germline J gene. The rearrangement joins TRBV13-2 to TRBJ1-6; 7 nucleotides match TRBD1. TRBJ1-6 has ORF status, its function being uncertain. Germline CDR1 reads NNHNN; CDR2 reads SYGAGS (reference sequence). The CDR3 consists of 15 residues. Germline trimming cut 1 base from V and 7 bases from J; bases unmatched to any gene: 5. The DNA read from the CDR3 is TGTGCCAGCGGTGATCCACAGGGGTGGAATTCGCCC. This encodes CASGDPQGWNSP. The CDR3 reads in full as CASGDPQGWNSPLYF.

This clone was seen repeatedly, ten times or more. Mouse germline and gene names are used. With the read ending 4 residues before the CDR3 end, the germline J gene is used to fill in that end. The chain uses TRBV12-1 and TRBJ1-2; D possibly corresponds to TRBD1 (6 bases). CDR1 and CDR2 (germline): SGHSN, HYEKVE. The CDR3 is 15 amino acids. Trimming left V 2 bases short and J 0 bases short, with 12 bases between. The covered CDR3 bases are TGTGCCAGCTCTCGGGGGACACCTGCAAACTCC. Translation gives CASSRGTPANS. In full, the CDR3 is CASSRGTPANSDYTF.

This clone has a handful of counts. Gene names are mouse gene names. The read is 4 residues too short to cover the CDR3 end, so that end is filled in from the germline J gene. The rearrangement uses TRBV17 and TRBJ2-4, with 8 bases identical to TRBD2. This CDR3 comprises 17 residues. CDR1 is MNHDT and CDR2 is YYDKIL in the germline V gene. V gave up 5 bases and J gave up 0 bases; unmatched junction bases: 10. Incomplete CDR3 DNA: TGTGCTAGCAGTCTTCACAGACTGGGGACTAGTCAAAAC. Translating gives CASSLHRLGTSQN. The full CDR3 protein is CASSLHRLGTSQNTLYF.

This clone was seen only a few times. Here the gene names and germline are mouse. The read finishes 4 residues shy of the CDR3 end, and the germline J gene is used to complete it. The V gene is TRBV1, the J gene TRBJ1-2; TRBD1 matches at 7 bases. Unmatched junction bases numbered 2, after V lost 1 base and J lost 0 bases. The germline V gene encodes CDR1 NSQYPW and CDR2 LRSPGD (reference sequence). The CDR3 consists of 15 residues. CDR3 sequence: CTCSAVGQSNSDYTF. Incomplete CDR3 DNA: TGCACCTGCAGTGCAGTGGGACAGTCAAACTCC.

Remarks on this clone: The listed genes are named as in mouse. The read stops 4 residues short of the end of the CDR3; the missing end is completed from the germline J gene. Other DNA sequences in the same sample also yield this CDR3. The V gene is TRBV19, the J gene TRBJ2-1; 9 positions agree with TRBD2. The ends lost 4 bases at V and 3 bases at J; junction bases unmatched: 5. The CDR3 has 15 amino acids. In germline, CDR1 is FNHDT, CDR2 SITEND (reference sequence). The sequenced part of the CDR3 DNA is TGTGCCAGCAGTCCTCGACTGGGGGCCTATGCT. It is translated as CASSPRLGAYA. The full CDR3 sequence reads CASSPRLGAYAEQFF.

This clone was detected only a few times. Any gene name here is a mouse gene name. The read is 4 residues too short to cover the CDR3 end, so that end is filled in from the germline J gene. V usage is TRBV31 and J usage is TRBJ2-7, with 7 bases fitting TRBD2. J gave up 2 bases and V 4 bases, and 2 bases lay outside the gene matches. Germline loops: CDR1 GKSSPN, CDR2 SITVG. This CDR3 is 12 amino acids long. The chain's CDR3 is CAWKTGAYEQYF. CDR3 DNA, as far as it was read: TGTGCCTGGAAAACTGGGGCCTAT.

This clone has only a few counts. The gene names given are mouse names. The missing CDR3 end, 4 residues past where the read stops, is filled in from the germline J gene. The rearrangement uses TRBV13-2 and TRBJ2-4; D ambiguous. Trimming stripped 0 bases from V and 0 bases from J, with 8 bases between. The CDR3 is made up of 15 amino acids. Per germline, CDR1 NNHNN and CDR2 SYGAGS (reference sequence). CDR3 bases read: TGTGCCAGCGGTGATGCTGGAGCTAGTCAAAAC. It is translated as CASGDAGASQN. The complete CDR3 sequence is CASGDAGASQNTLYF.

About this clone: Genes and germline come from the mouse. Distinct nucleotide sequences in the sample also encode this CDR3. The CDR3 bases that were read are TGCACCTGCAGTGCACGACAGACTAGTGCAGAA. It is translated as CTCSARQTSAE. The whole CDR3 is CTCSARQTSAETLYF. The V and J genes are TRBV1 and TRBJ2-3; maybe TRBD1 (5 bases). The sequenced fragment ends 4 residues before the CDR3 boundary, so the rest is inferred from the germline J gene. The V end was cut by 2 bases, the J end by 0 bases, with 9 bases between. The CDR3 covers 15 residues. From germline, CDR1 is NSQYPW and CDR2 LRSPGD (reference sequence).

A few counts support this clone. Gene names and germline match the mouse. The CDR3 goes on 4 residues after the read ends, and that part is filled in from the germline J gene. V gene TRBV1 combines with J gene TRBJ2-7; 8 bases match TRBD2. This CDR3 is built from 17 residues. Germline trimming cut 0 bases from V and 0 bases from J; bases unmatched to any gene: 7. CDR1 and CDR2 (germline): NSQYPW, LRSPGD (reference sequence). CDR3 DNA, as far as it was read: TGCACCTGCAGTGCAGATGACTGGGGTACGAGCTCCTAT. This encodes CTCSADDWGTSSY. The entire CDR3 reads CTCSADDWGTSSYEQYF.

Comments on this clone: Genes here carry mouse names. From the germline J gene comes the end of the CDR3, since the read stops 3 residues before it. In the same sample, other DNA sequences code for this CDR3. V gene TRBV31 combines with J gene TRBJ1-6; 9 nucleotides align to TRBD1. TRBJ1-6 is an ORF for which the function is uncertain. The ends lost 1 base at V and 3 bases at J; junction bases unmatched: 1. CDR1 GKSSPN and CDR2 SITVG come from the germline V gene. The CDR3 has 15 residues. CDR3 region: CAWSPTGGYNSPLYF. The part of the CDR3 DNA that was read is TGTGCCTGGAGTCCGACAGGGGGCTATAATTCGCCC.

About this clone: Mouse gene names apply. The CDR3 end falls 4 residues outside the read, so it is completed with the germline J gene. The chain carries TRBV13-2 and TRBJ2-7, with 7 bases that match TRBD2. This CDR3 is built from 13 residues. Per germline, CDR1 NNHNN and CDR2 SYGAGS (reference sequence). The covered CDR3 bases are TGTGCCAGCGGTGAAGCCTGGGGGTAT. Protein product: CASGEAWGY. The whole CDR3 sequence reads CASGEAWGYEQYF.

A word on this clone: Gene names denote mouse genes. Coverage ceases 4 residues before the CDR3 finishes, and the germline J gene fills in the end. This chain uses TRBV13-1 with TRBJ2-2, with a tentative D call TRBD1 (6 bases). There are 15 residues in the CDR3. The ends were cut back, 5 bases at V and 1 base at J, with 12 bases in the middle. Germline V gene data show CDR1 as NSHNY and CDR2 as SYGAGN. The CDR3 DNA, read in part, is TGTGCCAGCAGCGAGGACAGAAAAAACACCGGG. Its protein is CASSEDRKNTG. The complete CDR3 protein is CASSEDRKNTGQLYF.

Comment on this clone: Genes and germline come from the mouse. The DNA ends 3 residues before the CDR3 does, and the rest of the CDR3 is filled in from the germline J gene. J is TRBJ1-6 and V is TRBV1; 8 bases line up with TRBD1. TRBJ1-6 is designated an ORF whose function remains uncertain. Germline V gene lookup returns CDR1 NSQYPW and CDR2 LRSPGD (reference sequence). The CDR3 consists of 16 residues. The ends lost 0 bases at V and 7 bases at J; junction bases unmatched: 5. Incomplete CDR3 DNA: TGCACCTGCAGTGCAGATAGCAGGGGGCGGAATTCGCCC. Its protein is CTCSADSRGRNSP. The complete CDR3 sequence is CTCSADSRGRNSPLYF.

This clone was seen a handful of times. Gene names follow the mouse nomenclature. The CDR3 end is not reached by the read, which stops 4 residues before it; the germline J gene fills it in. The V call is TRBV31, the J call TRBJ1-1, with TRBD1 matching over 8 bases. This CDR3 spans 14 amino acids. V was clipped by 0 bases and J by 1 base; unmatched bases: 1. The V gene's germline CDR1 is GKSSPN and CDR2 SITVG. Partial CDR3 DNA: TGTGCCTGGAGTCTCAGGGGGCTAAACACA. Protein: CAWSLRGLNT. The CDR3 as a whole reads CAWSLRGLNTEVFF.

This clone was seen only a few times. All gene names here are mouse names. Here the CDR3 reads CASSAGTTSQNTLYF. The DNA read from the CDR3 is TGTGCCAGCAGCGCCGGGACAACTAGTCAAAAC. The chain has TRBV19 and TRBJ2-4; tentatively, D is TRBD1 (6 bases). The read terminates 4 residues before the CDR3 end, so the remaining end is supplied by the germline J gene. Germline lookup yields CDR1 FNHDT and CDR2 SITEND (reference sequence). CDR3 size: 15 residues. The V end lost 5 bases, the J end lost 0 bases, and 13 bases lay between the germline ends. The full variable domain, completed using reference TRBV19 and TRBJ2-4, is GGIITQTPKFLIGQEGQKLTLKCQQNFNHDTMYWYRQDSGKGLRLIYYSITENDLQKGDLSEGYDASREKKSSFSLTVTSAQKNEMAVFLCASSAGTTSQNTLYFGAGTRLSVL.